These T cell receptor beta chains were read from a single sample in a study of T cells in Graves' hyperthyroidism and ophthalmopathy. TCRdb fed the multiplex PCR reads into MiXCR, producing one record per CDR3 protein. In the table there are about 400,000 distinct CDR3 sequences, about a sixth of which are singletons. Sequencing was performed on blood. All receptors derive from a woman under 30 with Graves' hyperthyroidism. CDR3s leave out the opening cysteine and the closing phenylalanine or tryptophan.

V,CDR3
TRBV20-1,SAVAGEAYEQY
TRBV25-1,ASSDRRTENTEAF
TRBV11-2,ASSLDRLAQDTQY
TRBV7-3,ASSLVGRTSGRSSYNEQF
TRBV20-1,SARDFGGLAGGADTQY
TRBV19,ASSASPLSSGGNEQF
TRBV20-1,SARTSGRPNNSPLH
TRBV6-5,ASSSRGQALGRDSNQPQH
TRBV7-3,TSSLGTGGQETQY
TRBV6-1,ATGDGSYQPQH
TRBV2,ASTPTTTHEQY
TRBV7-9,ASSLGLAAYNEQF
TRBV11-2,ASSLGRLAGVSTDTQY
TRBV6-5,ASSYRQGRFYGYT
TRBV11-1,ASSWTTRDQETQY
TRBV7-2,ASSLSASYYGYT
TRBV7-9,ASSSGTGTYEQY
TRBV7-2,ASSIQGKGQPQH
TRBV2,ARRTANYGYT
TRBV6-6,ASSYAGGGVYGYT
TRBV20-1,SALPLLSFLTGELF
TRBV2,ASSVEGEAF
TRBV20-1,SAPTGTLYEQY
TRBV18,ASSPPEPSEQY
TRBV12-3/TRBV12-4,ASRRERGQGVLYEQY
TRBV10-3,AISKSLTGGQY
TRBV7-9,ASSLAKGREQY
TRBV5-1,ASKLGPASNYGYT
TRBV12-3/TRBV12-4,ASSFVRGETQY
TRBV20-1,SARAPGQGAMDTIY
TRBV12-3/TRBV12-4,ASSLGRVIGGYT
TRBV12-3/TRBV12-4,ASSPRTSGSVEQY
TRBV15,ATSSGHKNTEAF
TRBV29-1,SAEARAPEAF
TRBV11-2,ASSLNPGTSGGQTQY
TRBV29-1,SVAGSRVEQY
TRBV19,ASSARQGASNQPQH
TRBV20-1,SALAGAGETQY
TRBV3-1,ASSQEGRDTQY
TRBV12-3/TRBV12-4,ASSFGLLEAQY
TRBV5-1,ASSLGVTGLSSYEQY
TRBV20-1,SAGGGARGSTDTQY
TRBV10-3,AIRKDSSQETQY
TRBV9,ASSVGTSGGQETQY
TRBV4-3,ASSQDVGGETGELF
TRBV29-1,SAEGSPRGYGYT